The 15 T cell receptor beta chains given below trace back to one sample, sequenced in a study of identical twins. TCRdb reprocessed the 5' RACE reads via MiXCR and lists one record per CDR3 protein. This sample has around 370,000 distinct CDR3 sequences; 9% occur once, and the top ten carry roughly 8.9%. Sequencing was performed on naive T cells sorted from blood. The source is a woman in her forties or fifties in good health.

CDR3 residues: CASSRGLAGGPDTQYF. The CDR3 bases are TGTGCCAGCAGCCGGGGACTAGCGGGAGGTCCAGATACGCAGTATTTT. The rearrangement joins TRBV11-2 to TRBJ2-3, with TRBD2 identical over 15 bases. Germline V gives CDR1 SGHAT, CDR2 FQNNGV. This CDR3 comprises 16 residues. V lost 5 bases to trimming and J lost 4 bases; unmatched junction nucleotides: 4.

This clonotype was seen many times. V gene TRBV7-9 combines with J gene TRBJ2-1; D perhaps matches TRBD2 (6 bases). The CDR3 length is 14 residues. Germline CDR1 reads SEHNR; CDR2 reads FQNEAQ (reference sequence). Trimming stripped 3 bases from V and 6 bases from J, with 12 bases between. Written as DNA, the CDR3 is TGTGCCAGCAGCTTGAGTAGCGGTCGCAATGAGCAGTTCTTC. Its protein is CASSLSSGRNEQFF.

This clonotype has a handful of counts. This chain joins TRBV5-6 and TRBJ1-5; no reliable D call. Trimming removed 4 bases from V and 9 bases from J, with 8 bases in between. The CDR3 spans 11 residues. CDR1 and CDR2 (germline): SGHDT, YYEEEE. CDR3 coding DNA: TGTGCCAGCAGCCAGAGTGGGCCCCAGCATTTT. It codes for CASSQSGPQHF.

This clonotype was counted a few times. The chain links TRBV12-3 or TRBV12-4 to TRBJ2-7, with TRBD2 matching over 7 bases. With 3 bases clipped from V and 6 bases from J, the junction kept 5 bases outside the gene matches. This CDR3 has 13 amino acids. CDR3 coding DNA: TGTGCCAGCAGTTTTGGGGGGGGGATCGAGCAGTACTTC. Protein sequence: CASSFGGGIEQYF.

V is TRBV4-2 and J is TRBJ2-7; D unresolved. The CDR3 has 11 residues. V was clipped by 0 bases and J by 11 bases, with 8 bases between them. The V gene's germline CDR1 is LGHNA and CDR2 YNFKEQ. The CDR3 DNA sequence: TGTGCCAGCAGCCAAGAGGTTGTTAAGTACTTC. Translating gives CASSQEVVKYF.

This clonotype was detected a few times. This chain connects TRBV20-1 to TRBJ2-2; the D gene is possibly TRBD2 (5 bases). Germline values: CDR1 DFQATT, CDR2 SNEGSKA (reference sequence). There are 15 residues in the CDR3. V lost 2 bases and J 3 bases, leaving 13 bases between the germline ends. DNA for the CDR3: TGCAGTGCTAGACTTTCGGGGAGAGACACCGGGGAGCTGTTTTTT. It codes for CSARLSGRDTGELFF.

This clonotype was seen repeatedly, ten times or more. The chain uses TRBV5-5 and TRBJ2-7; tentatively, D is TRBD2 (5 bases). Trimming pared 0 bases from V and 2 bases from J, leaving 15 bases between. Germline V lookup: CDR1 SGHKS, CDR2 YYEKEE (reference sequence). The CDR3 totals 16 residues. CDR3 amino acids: CASSLDRSGNPYEQYV. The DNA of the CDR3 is TGTGCCAGCAGCTTGGATAGATCGGGGAACCCCTACGAGCAGTACGTC.

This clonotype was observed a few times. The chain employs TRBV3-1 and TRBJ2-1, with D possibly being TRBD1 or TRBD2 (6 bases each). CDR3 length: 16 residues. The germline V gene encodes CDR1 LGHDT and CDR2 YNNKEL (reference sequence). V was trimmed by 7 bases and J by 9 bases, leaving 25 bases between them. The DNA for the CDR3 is TGTGCCAGCACCCTACGGAGGGGGGATAGGCTTAGTGAGCAGTTCTTC. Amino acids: CASTLRRGDRLSEQFF.

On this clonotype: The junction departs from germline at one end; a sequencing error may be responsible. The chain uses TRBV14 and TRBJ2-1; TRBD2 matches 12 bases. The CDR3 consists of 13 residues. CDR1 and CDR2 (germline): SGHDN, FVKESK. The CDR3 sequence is CASSQELAGGPIF. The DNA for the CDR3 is TGTGCCAGCAGCCAAGAACTAGCGGGAGGCCCGATCTTC.

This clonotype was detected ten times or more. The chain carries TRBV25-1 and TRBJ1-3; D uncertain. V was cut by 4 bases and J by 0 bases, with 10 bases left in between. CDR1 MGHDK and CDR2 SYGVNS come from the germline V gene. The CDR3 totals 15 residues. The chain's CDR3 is CASSGDGFSGNTIYF. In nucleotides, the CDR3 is TGTGCCAGCAGTGGTGACGGATTCTCTGGAAACACCATATATTTT.

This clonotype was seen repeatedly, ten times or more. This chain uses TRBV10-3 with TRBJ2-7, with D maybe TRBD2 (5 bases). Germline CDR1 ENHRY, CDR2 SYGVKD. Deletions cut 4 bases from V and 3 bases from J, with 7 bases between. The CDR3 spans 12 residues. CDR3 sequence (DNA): TGTGCCATCAGTGTAGAGGGCTACGAGCAGTACGTC. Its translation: CAISVEGYEQYV.

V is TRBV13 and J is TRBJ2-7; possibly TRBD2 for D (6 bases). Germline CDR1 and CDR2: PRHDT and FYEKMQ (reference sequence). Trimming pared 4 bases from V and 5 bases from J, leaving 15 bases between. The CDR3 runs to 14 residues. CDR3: CASSSLSSSDEQYF. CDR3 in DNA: TGTGCCAGCAGCTCCCTCTCATCTAGCGACGAGCAGTACTTC.

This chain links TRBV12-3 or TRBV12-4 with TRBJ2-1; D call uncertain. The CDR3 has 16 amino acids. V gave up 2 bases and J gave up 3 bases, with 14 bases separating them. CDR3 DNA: TGTGCCAGCAGTTTACCAGGACCGCCCCGCTACAATGAGCAGTTCTTC. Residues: CASSLPGPPRYNEQFF.

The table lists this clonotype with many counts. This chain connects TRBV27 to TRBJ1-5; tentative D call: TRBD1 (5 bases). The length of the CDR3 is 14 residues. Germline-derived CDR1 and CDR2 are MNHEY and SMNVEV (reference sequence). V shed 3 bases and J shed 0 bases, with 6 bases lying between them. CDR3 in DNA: TGTGCCAGCAGTTTCGGGGCTAGCAATCAGCCCCAGCATTTT. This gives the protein CASSFGASNQPQHF.

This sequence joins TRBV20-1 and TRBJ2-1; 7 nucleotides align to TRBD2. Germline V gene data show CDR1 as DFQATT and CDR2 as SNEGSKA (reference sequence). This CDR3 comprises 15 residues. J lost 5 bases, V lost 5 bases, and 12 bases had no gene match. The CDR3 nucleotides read TGCAGTGCTCCAGTCTTGGCTAGCGGAGACAATGAGCAGTTCTTC. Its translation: CSAPVLASGDNEQFF.